This T cell receptor beta chain was found in a study of identifying expanded T cells in peripheral blood. TCRdb's copy holds only in-frame clones and misses some; the assay was immunoSEQ multiplex PCR. The sample yields approximately 81,000 clones, roughly 84% seen once. Study-wide results and limits: Clone count variance between roughly 2-week samples rose with total template count. Differentially abundant clones: roughly 1.2 between replicates, 16.4 at approximately 14 days, less than 20 at four.

The ends were cut back, 0 bases at V and 3 bases at J, with 6 bases in the middle. The CDR3 is 13 amino acids. CDR1 is SGHVS, CDR2 FQNEAQ, per germline. As regards this clone: Its specificity is not known.

During the collection period, no donor immune events like infections were recorded. The sequence was obtained from a person aged 18 to 70 in good health. The gene calls are TRBV7-8 and TRBJ2-7; no reliable D call. Sequenced material: blood. Here the CDR3 reads CASSLASVYEQYF. CDR3 sequence (DNA): TGTGCCAGCAGCTTAGCATCTGTCTACGAGCAGTACTTC.